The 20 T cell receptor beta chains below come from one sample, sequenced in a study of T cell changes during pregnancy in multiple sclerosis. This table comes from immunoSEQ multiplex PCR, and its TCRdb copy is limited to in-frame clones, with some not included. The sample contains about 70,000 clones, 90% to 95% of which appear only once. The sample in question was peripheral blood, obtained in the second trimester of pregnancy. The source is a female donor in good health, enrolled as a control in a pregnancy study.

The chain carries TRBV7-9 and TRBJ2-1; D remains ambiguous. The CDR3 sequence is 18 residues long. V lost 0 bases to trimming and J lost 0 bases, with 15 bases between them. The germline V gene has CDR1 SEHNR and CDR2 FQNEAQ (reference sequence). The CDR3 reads CASSLAGQAVRSYNEQFF. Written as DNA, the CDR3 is TGTGCCAGCAGCTTAGCAGGCCAGGCCGTCCGCTCCTACAATGAGCAGTTCTTC.

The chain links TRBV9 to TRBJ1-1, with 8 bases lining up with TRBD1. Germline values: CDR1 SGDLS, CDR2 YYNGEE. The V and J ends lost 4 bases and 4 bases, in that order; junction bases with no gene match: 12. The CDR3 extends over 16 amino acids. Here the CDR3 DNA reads TGTGCCAGCAGCCCCCGTTTTGCAGGGGGCATCACTGAAGCTTTCTTT. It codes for CASSPRFAGGITEAFF.

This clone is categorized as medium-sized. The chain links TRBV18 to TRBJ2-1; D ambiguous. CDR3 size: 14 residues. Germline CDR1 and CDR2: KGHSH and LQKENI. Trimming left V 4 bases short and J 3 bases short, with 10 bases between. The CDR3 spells CASSLTGYYNEQFF. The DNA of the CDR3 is TGTGCCAGCTCACTGACTGGTTACTACAATGAGCAGTTCTTC.

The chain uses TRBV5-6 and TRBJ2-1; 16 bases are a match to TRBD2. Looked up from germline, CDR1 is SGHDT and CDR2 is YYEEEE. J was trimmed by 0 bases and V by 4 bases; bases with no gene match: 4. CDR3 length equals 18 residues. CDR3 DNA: TGTGCCAGCAGCCTAGGGACTAGCGGGGGGGGCTCCTACAATGAGCAGTTCTTC. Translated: CASSLGTSGGGSYNEQFF.

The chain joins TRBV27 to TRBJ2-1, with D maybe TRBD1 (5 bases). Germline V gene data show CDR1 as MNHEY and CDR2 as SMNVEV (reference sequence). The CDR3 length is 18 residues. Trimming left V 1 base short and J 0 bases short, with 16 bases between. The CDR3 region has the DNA TGTGCCAGCAGTTTATTTTCAGGGTGGGGCAGCTCCTACAATGAGCAGTTCTTC. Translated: CASSLFSGWGSSYNEQFF.

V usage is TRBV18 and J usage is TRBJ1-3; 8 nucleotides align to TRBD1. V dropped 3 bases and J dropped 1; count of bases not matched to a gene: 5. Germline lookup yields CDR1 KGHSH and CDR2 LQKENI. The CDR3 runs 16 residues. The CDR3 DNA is TGTGCCAGCTCACCCGGGACAGGTCTATCTGGAAACACCATATATTTT. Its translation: CASSPGTGLSGNTIYF. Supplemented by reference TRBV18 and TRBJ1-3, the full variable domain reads NAGVMQNPRHLVRRRGQEARLRCSPMKGHSHVYWYRQLPEEGLKFMVYLQKENIIDESGMPKERFSAEFPKEGPSILRIQQVVRGDSAAYFCASSPGTGLSGNTIYFGEGSWLTVV.

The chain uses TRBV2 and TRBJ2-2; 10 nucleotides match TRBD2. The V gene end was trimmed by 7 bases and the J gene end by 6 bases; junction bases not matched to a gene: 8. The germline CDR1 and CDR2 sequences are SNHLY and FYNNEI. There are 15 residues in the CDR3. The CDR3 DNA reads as TGTGCCAGCATAAGGGCTAGCGGGGGTGCCGGGGAGCTGTTTTTT. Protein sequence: CASIRASGGAGELFF.

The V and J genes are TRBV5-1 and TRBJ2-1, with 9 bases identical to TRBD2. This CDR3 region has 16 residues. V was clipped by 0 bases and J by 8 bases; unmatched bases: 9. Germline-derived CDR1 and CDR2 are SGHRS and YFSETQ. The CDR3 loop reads CASSLAGTSSSDEQFF. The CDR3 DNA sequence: TGCGCCAGCAGCTTGGCCGGGACTAGCAGTTCGGATGAGCAGTTCTTC.

In nucleotides, the CDR3 is TGTGCCAGCAGCTTAGGGGCCATATTAACAGGGTCTCCTAACTATGGCTACACCTTC. It is translated as CASSLGAILTGSPNYGYTF. The gene calls are TRBV7-8 and TRBJ1-2, with TRBD1 as a possible D gene (6 bases). The germline CDR1 and CDR2 sequences are SGHVS and FQNEAQ. This CDR3 has 19 amino acids. V lost 1 base and J lost 0, with 21 bases in between.

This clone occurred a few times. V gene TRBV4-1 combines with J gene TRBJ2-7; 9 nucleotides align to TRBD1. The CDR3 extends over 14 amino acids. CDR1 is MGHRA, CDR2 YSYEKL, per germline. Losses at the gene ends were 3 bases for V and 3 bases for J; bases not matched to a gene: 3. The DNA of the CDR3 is TGCGCCAGCAGCCAGAGGGACAGGGTCTACGAGCAGTACTTC. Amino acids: CASSQRDRVYEQYF.

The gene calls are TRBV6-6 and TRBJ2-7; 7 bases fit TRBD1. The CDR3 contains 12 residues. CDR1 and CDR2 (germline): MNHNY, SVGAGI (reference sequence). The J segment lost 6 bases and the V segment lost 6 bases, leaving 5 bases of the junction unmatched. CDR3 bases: TGTGCCAGCAGCCGGGACAGACTCGAGCAGTACTTC. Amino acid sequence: CASSRDRLEQYF.

This CDR3 reads CSVFGGFGYEQYF. The CDR3 DNA sequence: TGCAGCGTTTTCGGGGGGTTCGGGTACGAGCAGTACTTC. The gene calls are TRBV29-1 and TRBJ2-7; 7 bases align to TRBD2. This CDR3 has 13 residues. Germline CDR1 is SQVTM and CDR2 is ANQGSEA. J was trimmed by 4 bases and V by 5 bases; bases with no gene match: 8.

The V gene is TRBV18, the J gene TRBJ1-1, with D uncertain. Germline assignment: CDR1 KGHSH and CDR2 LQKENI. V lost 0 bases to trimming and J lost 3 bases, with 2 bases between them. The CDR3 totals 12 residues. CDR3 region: CASSPPYTEAFF. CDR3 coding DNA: TGTGCCAGCTCACCACCCTACACTGAAGCTTTCTTT.

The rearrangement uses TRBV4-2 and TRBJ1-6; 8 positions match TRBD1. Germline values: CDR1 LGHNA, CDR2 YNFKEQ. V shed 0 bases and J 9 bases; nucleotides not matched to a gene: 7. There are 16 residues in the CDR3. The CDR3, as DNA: TGTGCCAGCAGCCAAGAGGGACAGGTGATTAGTTCACCCCTCCACTTT. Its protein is CASSQEGQVISSPLHF.

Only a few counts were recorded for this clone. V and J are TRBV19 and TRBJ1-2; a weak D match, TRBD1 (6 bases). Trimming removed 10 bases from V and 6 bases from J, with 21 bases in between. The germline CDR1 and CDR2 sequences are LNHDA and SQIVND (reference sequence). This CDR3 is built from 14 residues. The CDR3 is CATSSGGAGNGYTF. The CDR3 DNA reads TGTGCCACATCGAGCGGGGGCGCGGGGAATGGCTACACCTTC.

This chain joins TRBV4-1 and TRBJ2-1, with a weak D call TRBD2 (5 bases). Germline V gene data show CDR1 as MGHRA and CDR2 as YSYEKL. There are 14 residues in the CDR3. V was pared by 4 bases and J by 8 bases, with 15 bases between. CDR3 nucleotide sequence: TGCGCCAGCAGCCTCCCTAATTCGCGGGATGAGCAGTTCTTC. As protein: CASSLPNSRDEQFF.

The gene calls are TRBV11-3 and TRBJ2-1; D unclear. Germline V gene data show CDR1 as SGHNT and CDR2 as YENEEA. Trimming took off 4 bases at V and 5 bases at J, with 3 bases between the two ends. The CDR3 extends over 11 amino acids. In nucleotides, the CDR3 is TGTGCCAGCAGCTCAGACAATGAGCAGTTCTTC. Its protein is CASSSDNEQFF.

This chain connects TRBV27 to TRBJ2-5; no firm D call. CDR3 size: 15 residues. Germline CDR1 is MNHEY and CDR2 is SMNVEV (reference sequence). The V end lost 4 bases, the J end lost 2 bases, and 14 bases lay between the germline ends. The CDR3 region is CASSYSRGLQETQYF. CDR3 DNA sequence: TGTGCCAGCAGTTACTCCAGAGGCCTACAAGAGACCCAGTACTTC.

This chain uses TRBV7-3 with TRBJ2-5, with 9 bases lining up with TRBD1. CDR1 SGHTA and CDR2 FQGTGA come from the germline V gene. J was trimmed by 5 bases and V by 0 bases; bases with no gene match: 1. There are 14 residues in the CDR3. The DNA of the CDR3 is TGTGCCAGCAGCTTAACCGACAGGGGGGAGACCCAGTACTTC. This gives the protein CASSLTDRGETQYF.

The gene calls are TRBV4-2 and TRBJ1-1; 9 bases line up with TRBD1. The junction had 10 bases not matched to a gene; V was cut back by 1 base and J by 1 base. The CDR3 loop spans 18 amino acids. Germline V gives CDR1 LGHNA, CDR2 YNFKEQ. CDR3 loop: CASSQAVGQGTRNTEAFF. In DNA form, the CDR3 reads TGTGCCAGCAGCCAAGCTGTAGGACAGGGGACGAGGAACACTGAAGCTTTCTTT.